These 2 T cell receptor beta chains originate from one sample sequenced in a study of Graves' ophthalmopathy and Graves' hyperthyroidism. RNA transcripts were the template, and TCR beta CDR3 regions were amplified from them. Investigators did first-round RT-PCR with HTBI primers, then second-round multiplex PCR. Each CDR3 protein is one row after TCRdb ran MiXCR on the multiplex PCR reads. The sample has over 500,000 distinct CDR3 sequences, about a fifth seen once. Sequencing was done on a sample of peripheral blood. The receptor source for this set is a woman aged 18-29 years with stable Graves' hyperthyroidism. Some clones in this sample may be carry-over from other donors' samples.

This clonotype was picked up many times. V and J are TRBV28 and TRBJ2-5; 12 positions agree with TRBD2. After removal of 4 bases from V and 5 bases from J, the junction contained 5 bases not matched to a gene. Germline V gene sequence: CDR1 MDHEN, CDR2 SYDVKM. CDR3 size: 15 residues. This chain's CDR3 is CASSSAGTSGETQYF. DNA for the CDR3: TGTGCCAGCAGTTCCGCCGGGACTAGCGGGGAGACCCAGTACTTC.

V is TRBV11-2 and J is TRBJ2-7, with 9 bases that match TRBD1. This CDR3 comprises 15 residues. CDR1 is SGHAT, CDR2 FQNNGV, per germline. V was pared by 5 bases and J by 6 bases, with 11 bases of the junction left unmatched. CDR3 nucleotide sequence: TGTGCCAGCAGCGAGATAAGAGGACAGGGGCTCGAGCAGTACTTC. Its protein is CASSEIRGQGLEQYF.